This T cell receptor (beta chain) came from a study of blood T cell repertoires in COVID-19. Study information: The study drew acute and convalescent COVID-19 samples from the United States, Italy and Spain.

Authors' data handling: Reference gene primer amplification in the assay estimated nucleated cell counts. The data were produced by immunoSEQ multiplex PCR, yet TCRdb's version contains in-frame clones alone and is incomplete. V, J and clone size are those of that table, while D and trimming were read from the DNA. This table has some 42,000 clones, approximately 84% appearing once. This sequence originates from a woman in her 70s in a cohort sampled during active COVID-19. Material for sequencing was peripheral blood.

The CDR3 nucleotides read TGTGCCTGGAGTGACAGGGGGAACTCTGGAAACACCATATATTTT. It is translated as CAWSDRGNSGNTIYF. The genes are TRBV30 and TRBJ1-3; 8 bases are shared with TRBD1. The germline V gene encodes CDR1 GTSNPN and CDR2 SVGIG (reference sequence). V gave up 1 base and J gave up 0 bases; unmatched junction bases: 2. The CDR3 is 15 residues long.